What follows describes a single T cell receptor beta chain. These data originate in a study of blood T cell repertoires in COVID-19. The CDR3 covers 18 residues. With V trimmed by 3 bases and J by 4 bases, 14 bases remained unmatched. From germline, CDR1 is LGHDT and CDR2 YNNKEL (reference sequence). Clones were read by immunoSEQ multiplex PCR, and TCRdb kept only the in-frame ones, dropping some. The profile shows 150,000 to 170,000 clones, around 84% of them singletons. Sequenced input: PBMCs or T cells enriched from blood (not recorded which). This TCR derives from a man aged 45-65 years who had recovered from COVID-19. The chain joins TRBV3-1 (or the pseudogene TRBV3-2) to TRBJ1-5; 8 positions agree with TRBD1. The CDR3 DNA is TGTGCCAGCAGCCAGGCCGGGACAGGAGGTGGGATGAATCAGCCCCAGCATTTT. This gives the protein CASSQAGTGGGMNQPQHF.